This T cell receptor beta chain was obtained from a study of T cells in localized non-small cell lung cancer. Study results and limitations: In uninvolved adjacent lung, T cell clonality reached its highest value, exceeding tumor. Paired adjacent lung recovered a median about 61 of the top 100 tumor clones.

Deletions cut 8 bases from V and 0 bases from J, with 11 bases between. CDR3 length: 14 residues. The germline gives CDR1 LNHDA, CDR2 SQIVND (reference sequence). Points on this clone: The target antigen is unknown.

The repertoire was sequenced with immunoSEQ multiplex PCR; TCRdb's copy has only in-frame clones and lacks some. This sample carries about 91,000 clones, 80% to 90% of them seen once, and the ten largest clones take roughly 14%. The receptor was isolated from a man between 40 and 70 years old with stage I squamous cell lung carcinoma. The chain has TRBV19 and TRBJ1-3; no definite D call. The sample was peripheral blood, taken before any cancer treatment. The CDR3 protein is CASGVTDSGNTIYF. The CDR3 DNA is TGTGCCAGTGGGGTTACTGACTCTGGAAACACCATATATTTT.